The source of this TCR beta chain is a study of OX40 agonist ivuxolimab in advanced cancers. Study in general: Participants averaged roughly 57 years of age (range about 23 to 80) and were 75% to 90% male.

Generated by immunoSEQ multiplex PCR, the TCRdb table keeps only in-frame clones and is missing some. The sample consists of some 96,000 clones, around 93% of them appearing once. This clone was observed a single time. Its antigen is still unknown. Study results and limitations: Average numbers of expanded clones were greater in CD8+ T cells than in CD4+.

The CDR3 runs to 14 residues. The germline gives CDR1 SGHTA, CDR2 FQGNSA. V was trimmed by 5 bases and J by 3 bases, leaving 13 bases between them. The chain couples TRBV7-2 to TRBJ1-1, with D possibly matching TRBD1 (6 bases). The material was CD4+ or CD8+ T cells sorted from blood, obtained in a trial of the OX40 agonist ivuxolimab. This receptor was identified in an adult with an advanced solid tumor such as melanoma, head and neck, liver or kidney cancer. The CDR3 reads CASSLTGQYTEAFF. CDR3 coding DNA: TGTGCCAGCAGCCTTACCGGACAGTACACTGAAGCTTTCTTT. The full variable domain, rest sourced from reference TRBV7-2 and TRBJ1-1, is GAGVSQSPSNKVTEKGKDVELRCDPISGHTALYWYRQSLGQGLEFLIYFQGNSAPDKSGLPSDRFSAERTGGSVSTLTIQRTQQEDSAVYLCASSLTGQYTEAFFGQGTRLTVV.